This is a list of T cell receptor beta chains from one sample in a study of blood T cell repertoires in COVID-19. TCRdb's table, derived via immunoSEQ multiplex PCR, lists solely in-frame clones and lacks some. The table records 25,000 to 30,000 clones, more than 85% of them present only once. The sample was peripheral blood. These receptors all come from a woman between 65 and 79 years old with COVID-19, enrolled during active disease. Both conserved end residues are part of each CDR3. Fields, in order: V gene, D gene, clone size, J gene, CDR3 DNA, CDR3 protein. A D gene is named only where the DNA matches it firmly. Where a row states a size, it is once, few, many or the class of an expanded clone; other rows omit it.

TRBV28	TRBD2	NA	TRBJ2-5	TGTGCCAGCAGTTTAGGCCTAGCGGGATATTCAGAGACCCAGTACTTC	CASSLGLAGYSETQYF
TRBV10-3	TRBD1	once	TRBJ2-1	TGTGCCATCAGTGACGGACAGGGGGCCTCCTACAATGAGCAGTTCTTC	CAISDGQGASYNEQFF
TRBV7-8	NA	NA	TRBJ2-1	TGTGCCAGCAGCTTAGCGCTCACGGACTACTACAATGAGCAGTTCTTC	CASSLALTDYYNEQFF
TRBV7-2	TRBD2	few	TRBJ2-7	TGTGCCAGCAGCCACCGACTAGCGGGAGGGCCGCAGCAGTACTTC	CASSHRLAGGPQQYF
TRBV4-1	NA	NA	TRBJ1-4	TGCGCCAGCAGCCAAGATACCCCGGACACGCTTAATGAAAAACTGTTTTTT	CASSQDTPDTLNEKLFF
TRBV4-3	TRBD1	NA	TRBJ2-7	TGCGCCAGCAGCCAAGAGGGGTACAGGGGGCTATACGAGCAGTACTTC	CASSQEGYRGLYEQYF
TRBV18	NA	NA	TRBJ1-3	TGTGCCAGCTCACCAGGGGCGGGGAGCTCTGGAAACACCATATATTTT	CASSPGAGSSGNTIYF
TRBV7-8	NA	NA	TRBJ1-5	TGTGCCAGCAGCTTAGAGGGGGTGAGCAATCAGCCCCAGCATTTT	CASSLEGVSNQPQHF
TRBV3-1/TRBV3-2	NA	NA	TRBJ1-6	TGTGCCAGCAGCCAAGGAGGCACCCGTAATTCACCCCTCCACTTT	CASSQGGTRNSPLHF
TRBV10-1	TRBD1	NA	TRBJ2-1	TGCGCCAGCAGTACTGGACAGGGCAACCTAAATGAGCAGTTCTTC	CASSTGQGNLNEQFF
TRBV15	NA	NA	TRBJ1-4	TGTGCCCTCGGTACAGGCGCAACTAATGAAAAACTGTTTTTT	CALGTGATNEKLFF
TRBV9	TRBD1	NA	TRBJ1-1	TGTGCCAGCAGCGTCCAAGACAGGGGTCTTACTGAAGCTTTCTTT	CASSVQDRGLTEAFF
TRBV28	NA	once	TRBJ2-7	TGTGCCAGCACTAAATTCGGGGGAACTTTAAGCTACGAGCAGTACTTC	CASTKFGGTLSYEQYF
TRBV2	NA	NA	TRBJ2-7	TGTGCCAGCAGTAAAACACCCTTGGGCGACGAGCAGTACTTC	CASSKTPLGDEQYF
TRBV9	NA	NA	TRBJ1-4	TGTGCCAGCAGCGCCATTTTCGGTGAAAAACTGTTTTTT	CASSAIFGEKLFF
TRBV3-1/TRBV3-2	NA	NA	TRBJ2-1	TGTGCCAGCAGCCATTATTTGACTTACAATGAGCAGTTCTTC	CASSHYLTYNEQFF
TRBV19	NA	NA	TRBJ1-6	TGTGCCAGTAGTATAGCATCAGGGGCTAATTCACCCCTCCACTTT	CASSIASGANSPLHF
TRBV11-3	TRBD2	NA	TRBJ2-1	TGTGCCAGCAGCTTGAGACTAGCGGGGCCCAGTGAGCAGTTCTTC	CASSLRLAGPSEQFF
TRBV2	NA	NA	TRBJ1-2	TGTGCCAGCACTAACATACAGGGCACGTCCTATGGCTACACCTTC	CASTNIQGTSYGYTF
TRBV24-1	TRBD2	NA	TRBJ2-5	TGTGCCACCAGTGATTTACCACTAGCGGGAGTTGAGACCCAGTACTTC	CATSDLPLAGVETQYF
TRBV28	TRBD1	NA	TRBJ1-2	TGTGCCAGCAGTTCGGACAGGGAAGGTTATGGCTACACCTTC	CASSSDREGYGYTF
TRBV30	TRBD1	NA	TRBJ1-1	TGTGCCTTCCAGGGGGTCGGTGAAGCTTTCTTT	CAFQGVGEAFF
TRBV19	NA	NA	TRBJ1-6	TGTGCCAGTAGTATAGATCATCGACGGAGCTCCCATTCACCCCTCCACTTT	CASSIDHRRSSHSPLHF
TRBV27	TRBD2	few	TRBJ2-1	TGTGCCAGCAGTTTATTCTTCGGTAGCGGGAGGAGGGACAATGAGCAGTTCTTC	CASSLFFGSGRRDNEQFF
TRBV10-2	NA	NA	TRBJ2-1	TGCGCCACTGAAATTGGGGGCATCGCCTACAATGAGCAGTTCTTC	CATEIGGIAYNEQFF
TRBV19	NA	NA	TRBJ2-3	TGTGCCAGTAGCGTCTTTAGCACAGATACGCAGTATTTT	CASSVFSTDTQYF
TRBV19	NA	once	TRBJ1-4	TGTGCCAGTAGTGTTCTACGGGGGAGGCGTGAAAAACTGTTTTTT	CASSVLRGRREKLFF
TRBV3-1/TRBV3-2	NA	NA	TRBJ2-1	TGTGCCAGCAGCCCGCCGGGTAGCGGCCACAATGAGCAGTTCTTC	CASSPPGSGHNEQFF
TRBV28	NA	NA	TRBJ1-4	TGTGCCAGCTTACTAATCCGAAAACTGTTTTTT	CASLLIRKLFF
TRBV7-6	TRBD2	NA	TRBJ2-1	TGTGCCAGCAGCTTAGGATCTTGGCTAGCGGGAACCTACAATGAGCAGTTCTTC	CASSLGSWLAGTYNEQFF
TRBV19	TRBD2	NA	TRBJ2-3	TGTGCCAGTGGGACTAACCCCACAGATACGCAGTATTTT	CASGTNPTDTQYF
TRBV6-2/TRBV6-3	TRBD2	NA	TRBJ2-1	TGTGCCAGCAGTTACTCTTGGGGCAGGGGACTAGCGGGAGTTTGGAGCAATGAGCAGTTCTTC	CASSYSWGRGLAGVWSNEQFF